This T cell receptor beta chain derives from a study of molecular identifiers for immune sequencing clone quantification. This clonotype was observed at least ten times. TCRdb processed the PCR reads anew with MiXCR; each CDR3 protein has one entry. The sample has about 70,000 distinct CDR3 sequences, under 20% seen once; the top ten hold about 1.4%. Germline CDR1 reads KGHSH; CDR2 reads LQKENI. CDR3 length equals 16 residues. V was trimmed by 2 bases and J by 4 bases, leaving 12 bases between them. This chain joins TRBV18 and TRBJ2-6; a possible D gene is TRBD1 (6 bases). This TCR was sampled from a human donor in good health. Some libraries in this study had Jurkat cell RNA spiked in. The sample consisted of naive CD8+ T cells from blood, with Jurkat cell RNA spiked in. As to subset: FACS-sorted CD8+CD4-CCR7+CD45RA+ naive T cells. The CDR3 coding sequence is TGTGCCAGCTCACCAACACAGGGAGTCGGGGCCAACGTCCTGACTTTC. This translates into CASSPTQGVGANVLTF.